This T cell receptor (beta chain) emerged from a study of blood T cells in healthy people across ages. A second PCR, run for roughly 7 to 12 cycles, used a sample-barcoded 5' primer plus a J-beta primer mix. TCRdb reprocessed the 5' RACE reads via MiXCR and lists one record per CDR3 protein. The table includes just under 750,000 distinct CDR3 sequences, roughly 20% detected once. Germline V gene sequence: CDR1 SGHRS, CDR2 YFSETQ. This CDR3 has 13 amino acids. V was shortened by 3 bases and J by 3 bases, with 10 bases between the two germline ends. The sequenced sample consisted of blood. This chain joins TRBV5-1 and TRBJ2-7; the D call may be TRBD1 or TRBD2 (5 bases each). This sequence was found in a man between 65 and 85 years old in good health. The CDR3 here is CASSSGPNYEQYF. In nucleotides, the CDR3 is TGCGCCAGCAGCTCGGGACCGAACTACGAGCAGTACTTC.